The T cell receptor (beta chain) described here comes from a study of T cells in Graves' hyperthyroidism and ophthalmopathy. V gave up 0 bases and J gave up 4 bases, with 16 bases separating them. Germline CDR1 MGHRA, CDR2 YSYEKL. This CDR3 is built from 16 residues. Findings of the study overall: Among clonotypes expanded in thyroid above 0.001, most were also found in blood.

In the case of this clonotype: Its antigen is still unknown.

Absence of ophthalmopathy progression within 18 months defined stable Graves' hyperthyroidism. RNA transcripts gave rise to amplified TCR beta CDR3 regions. HTBI primers were the set used in a first-round RT-PCR of the TCR CDR3. Via MiXCR, TCRdb re-called the multiplex PCR reads, giving one row per CDR3 protein. The sample records about 380,000 distinct CDR3 sequences, approximately 15% being singletons. The source material was blood. This TCR derives from a woman aged 55-69 years with Graves' hyperthyroidism. This chain joins TRBV4-1 and TRBJ2-7; D gene ambiguous. This CDR3 reads CASSQDVSPGVYEQYF. The CDR3 bases are TGCGCCAGCAGCCAAGACGTTTCACCTGGGGTGTACGAGCAGTACTTC.